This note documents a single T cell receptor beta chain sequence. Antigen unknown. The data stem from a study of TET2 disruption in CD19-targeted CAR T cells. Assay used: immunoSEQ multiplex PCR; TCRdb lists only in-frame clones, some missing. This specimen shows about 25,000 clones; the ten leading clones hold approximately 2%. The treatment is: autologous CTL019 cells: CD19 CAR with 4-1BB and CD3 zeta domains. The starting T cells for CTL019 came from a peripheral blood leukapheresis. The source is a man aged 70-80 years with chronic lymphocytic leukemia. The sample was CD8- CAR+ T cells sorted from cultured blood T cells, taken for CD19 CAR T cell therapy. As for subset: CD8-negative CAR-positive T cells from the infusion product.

CDR3 residues: CAWSVHGRDRGLNYGYTF. CDR3 bases read: TGTGCCTGGAGTGTACACGGTCGAGACAGGGGGCTTAACTATGGC. The chain uses TRBV30 and TRBJ1-2, with 10 bases that match TRBD1. The read ends 3 residues shy of where the CDR3 ends; the end is completed using the germline J gene. Trimming took 0 bases from V and 1 from J; bases not matched to a gene: 11. CDR1 and CDR2 from the germline V gene are GTSNPN and SVGIG (reference sequence). There are 18 residues in the CDR3.